This TCR beta chain was captured by sequencing in a study of patients and donors after allogeneic stem cell transplantation. The table lists this clonotype with a few counts. There are 13 residues in the CDR3. The V gene lost 2 bases and the J gene lost 4 bases, with 8 bases spanning the gap. MiXCR, run by TCRdb on the RT-PCR reads, gives a single entry per CDR3 protein. The sample lists roughly 190,000 distinct CDR3 sequences; around two fifths were seen once. The sequencing input was blood, either unsorted or a sorted T cell fraction (not recorded which). This TCR came from a human donor who was either an allogeneic HSCT recipient or a stem cell or donor lymphocyte infusion donor (not recorded which). It is not recorded whose cells these are; they may come from a transplant donor. The rearrangement uses TRBV12-3 or TRBV12-4 and TRBJ2-5; D is uncertain. The CDR3 nucleotides read TGTGCCAGCAGTTTAAATCGAGGAGAGACCCAGTACTTC. It encodes CASSLNRGETQYF.